Described below is a single T cell receptor beta chain sequence and its context. What it recognizes is unknown. An end of the junction differs from the germline gene, which may be a read error. This CDR3 is 15 amino acids long. This specimen comes from a study of tumor and adjacent non-tumor tissue in lung cancer. At the level of the study: Aged roughly 30 to 76 years, patients included roughly ten men and 5 women with stage I to III disease.

A modified ARM-PCR protocol with three rounds of nested PCR amplified TCRbeta. MiXCR, run by TCRdb on the multiplex PCR reads, gives a single entry per CDR3 protein. The sample holds about 68,000 distinct CDR3 sequences, 60% seen once. Study results and limitations: TCR diversity was significantly greater in tumor than normal lung tissue. Top 100 clones took a larger repertoire share in normal lung.

No cell sorting was done before RNA was extracted from the tissue. Sequencing was carried out using lung tumor tissue. The chain links TRBV12-3 or TRBV12-4 to TRBJ1-2, with D unresolved. The sequence came from a man aged 50 or older with non-small cell lung cancer. CDR3 nucleotide sequence: TGTGCAAGCAGCAAGACATGGGCGCCTAACTATGGCTACACCTTC. Its protein product is CASSKTWAPNYGYTF.